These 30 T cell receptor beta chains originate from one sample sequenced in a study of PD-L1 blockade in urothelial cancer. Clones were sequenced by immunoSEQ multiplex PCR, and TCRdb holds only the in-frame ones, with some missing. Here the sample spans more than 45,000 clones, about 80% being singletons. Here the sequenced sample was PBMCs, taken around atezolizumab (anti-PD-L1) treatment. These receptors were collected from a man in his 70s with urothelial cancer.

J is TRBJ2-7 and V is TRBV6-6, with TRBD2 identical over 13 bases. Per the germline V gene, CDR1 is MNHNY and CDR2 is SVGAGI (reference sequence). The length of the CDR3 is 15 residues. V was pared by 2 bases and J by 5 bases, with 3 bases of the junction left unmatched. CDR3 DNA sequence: TGTGCCAGCAGTTACAAACTAGCGGGGGGGGACGAGCAGTACTTC. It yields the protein CASSYKLAGGDEQYF.

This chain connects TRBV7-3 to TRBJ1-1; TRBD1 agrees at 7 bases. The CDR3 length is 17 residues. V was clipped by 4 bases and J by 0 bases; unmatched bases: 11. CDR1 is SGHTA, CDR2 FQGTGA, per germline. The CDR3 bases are TGTGCCAGCAGCTCCGATTCCTTTGGGACAGTGAACACTGAAGCTTTCTTT. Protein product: CASSSDSFGTVNTEAFF.

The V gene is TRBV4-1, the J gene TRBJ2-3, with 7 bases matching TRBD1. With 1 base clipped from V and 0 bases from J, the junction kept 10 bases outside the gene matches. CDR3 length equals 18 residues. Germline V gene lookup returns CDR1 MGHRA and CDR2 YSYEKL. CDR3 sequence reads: CASSQVMVRGPSTDTQYF. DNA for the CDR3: TGCGCCAGCAGCCAAGTCATGGTGAGGGGGCCTAGCACAGATACGCAGTATTTT.

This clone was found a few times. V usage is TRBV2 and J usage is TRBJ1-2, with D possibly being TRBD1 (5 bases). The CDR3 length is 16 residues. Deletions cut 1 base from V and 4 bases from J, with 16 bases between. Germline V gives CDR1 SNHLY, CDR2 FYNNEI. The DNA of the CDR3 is TGTGCCAGCAGTGAAGGCCCATTGTGGCAGGGCTATGGCTACACCTTC. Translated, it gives CASSEGPLWQGYGYTF.

CDR3 bases: TGTGCCAGCAGCAGCTGGACTAGCGGGAGAACAGATACGCAGTATTTT. Protein product: CASSSWTSGRTDTQYF. J is TRBJ2-3 and V is TRBV28, with 13 bases that match TRBD2. The germline gives CDR1 MDHEN, CDR2 SYDVKM. The CDR3 runs to 16 residues. Trimming took 6 bases from V and 3 from J; bases not matched to a gene: 6.

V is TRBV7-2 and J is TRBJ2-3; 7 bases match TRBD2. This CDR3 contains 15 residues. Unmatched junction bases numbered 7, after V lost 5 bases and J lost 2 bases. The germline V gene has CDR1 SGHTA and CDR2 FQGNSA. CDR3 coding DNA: TGTGCCAGCAGCCCGTTAGCGGGCCACACAGATACGCAGTATTTT. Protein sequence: CASSPLAGHTDTQYF.

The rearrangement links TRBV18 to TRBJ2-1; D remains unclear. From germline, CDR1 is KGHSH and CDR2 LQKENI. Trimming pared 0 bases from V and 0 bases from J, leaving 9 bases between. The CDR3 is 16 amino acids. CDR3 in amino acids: CASSPPFVFSYNEQFF. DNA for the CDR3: TGTGCCAGCTCACCACCGTTCGTGTTCTCCTACAATGAGCAGTTCTTC.

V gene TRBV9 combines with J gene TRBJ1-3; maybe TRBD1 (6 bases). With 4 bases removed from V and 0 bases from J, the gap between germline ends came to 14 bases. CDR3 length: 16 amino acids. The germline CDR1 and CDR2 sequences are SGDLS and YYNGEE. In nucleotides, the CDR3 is TGTGCCAGCAGCTTACAGGGTTCCCACTCTGGAAACACCATATATTTT. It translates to CASSLQGSHSGNTIYF.

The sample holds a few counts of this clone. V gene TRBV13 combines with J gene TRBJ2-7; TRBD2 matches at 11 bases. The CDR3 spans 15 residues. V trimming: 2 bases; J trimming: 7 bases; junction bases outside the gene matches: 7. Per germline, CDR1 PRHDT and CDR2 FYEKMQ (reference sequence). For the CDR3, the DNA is TGTGCCAGCAGCTTACGGGCTAGCGGGAGGAATGAGCAGTACTTC. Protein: CASSLRASGRNEQYF. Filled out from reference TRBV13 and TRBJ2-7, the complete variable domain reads AAGVIQSPRHLIKEKRETATLKCYPIPRHDTVYWYQQGPGQDPQFLISFYEKMQSDKGSIPDRFSAQQFSDYHSELNMSSLELGDSALYFCASSLRASGRNEQYFGPGTRLTVT.

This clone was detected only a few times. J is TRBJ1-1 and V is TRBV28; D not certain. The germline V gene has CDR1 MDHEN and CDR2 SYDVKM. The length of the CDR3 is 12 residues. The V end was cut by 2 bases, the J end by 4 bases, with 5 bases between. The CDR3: CASSLQITEAFF. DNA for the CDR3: TGTGCCAGCAGTTTACAGATCACTGAAGCTTTCTTT. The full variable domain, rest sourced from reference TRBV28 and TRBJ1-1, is DVKVTQSSRYLVKRTGEKVFLECVQDMDHENMFWYRQDPGLGLRLIYFSYDVKMKEKGDIPEGYSVSREKKERFSLILESASTNQTSMYLCASSLQITEAFFGQGTRLTVV.

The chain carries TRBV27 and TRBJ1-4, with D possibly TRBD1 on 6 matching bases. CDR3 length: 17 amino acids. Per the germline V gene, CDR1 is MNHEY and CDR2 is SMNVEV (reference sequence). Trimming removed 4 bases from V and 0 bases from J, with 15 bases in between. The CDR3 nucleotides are TGTGCCAGCAGTTGGGGGGGACACCGGTCAACTAATGAAAAACTGTTTTTT. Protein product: CASSWGGHRSTNEKLFF.

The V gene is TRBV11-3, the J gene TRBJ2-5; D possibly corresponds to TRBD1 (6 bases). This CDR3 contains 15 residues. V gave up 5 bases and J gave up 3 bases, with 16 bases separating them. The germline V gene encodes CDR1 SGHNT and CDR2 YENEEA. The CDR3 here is CASSTPRGLEETQYF. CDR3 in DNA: TGTGCCAGCAGCACGCCCAGGGGATTGGAAGAGACCCAGTACTTC.

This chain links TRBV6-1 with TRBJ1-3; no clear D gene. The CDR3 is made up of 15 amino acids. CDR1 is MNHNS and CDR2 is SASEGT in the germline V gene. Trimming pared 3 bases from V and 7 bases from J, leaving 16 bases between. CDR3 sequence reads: CASSDYPTTVNTIYF. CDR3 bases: TGTGCCAGCAGTGATTACCCCACTACGGTGAACACCATATATTTT.

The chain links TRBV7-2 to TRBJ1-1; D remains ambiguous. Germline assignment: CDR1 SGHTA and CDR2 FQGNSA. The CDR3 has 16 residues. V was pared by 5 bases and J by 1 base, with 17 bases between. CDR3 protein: CASSPRVVPTNTEAFF. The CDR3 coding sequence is TGTGCCAGCAGCCCCCGGGTCGTCCCAACGAACACTGAAGCTTTCTTT.

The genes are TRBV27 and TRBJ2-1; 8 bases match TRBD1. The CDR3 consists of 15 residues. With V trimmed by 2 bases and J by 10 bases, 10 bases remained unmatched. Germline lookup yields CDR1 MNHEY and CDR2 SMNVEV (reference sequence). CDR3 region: CASSLDVQGAREQFF. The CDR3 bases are TGTGCCAGCAGTTTAGATGTTCAGGGGGCGCGCGAGCAGTTCTTC.

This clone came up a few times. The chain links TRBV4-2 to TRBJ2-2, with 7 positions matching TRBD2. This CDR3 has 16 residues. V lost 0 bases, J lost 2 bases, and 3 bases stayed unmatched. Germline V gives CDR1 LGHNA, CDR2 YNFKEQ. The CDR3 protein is CASSQEGGGNTGELFF. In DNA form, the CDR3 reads TGTGCCAGCAGCCAAGAAGGCGGGGGAAACACCGGGGAGCTGTTTTTT.

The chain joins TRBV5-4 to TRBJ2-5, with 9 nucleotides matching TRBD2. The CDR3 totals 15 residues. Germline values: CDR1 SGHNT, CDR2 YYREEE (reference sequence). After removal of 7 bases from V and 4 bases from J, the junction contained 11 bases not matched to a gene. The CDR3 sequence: CASYREAGGGETQYF. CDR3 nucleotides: TGTGCCAGCTATCGGGAAGCGGGGGGCGGAGAGACCCAGTACTTC.

This CDR3 reads CASRPTGGGQPQHF. CDR3 nucleotide sequence: TGTGCCAGCAGACCCACAGGGGGAGGACAGCCCCAGCATTTT. V is TRBV6-6 and J is TRBJ1-5, with 8 positions matching TRBD1. Germline V gene data show CDR1 as MNHNY and CDR2 as SVGAGI (reference sequence). The CDR3 consists of 14 residues. V gave up 6 bases and J gave up 7 bases; unmatched junction bases: 8.

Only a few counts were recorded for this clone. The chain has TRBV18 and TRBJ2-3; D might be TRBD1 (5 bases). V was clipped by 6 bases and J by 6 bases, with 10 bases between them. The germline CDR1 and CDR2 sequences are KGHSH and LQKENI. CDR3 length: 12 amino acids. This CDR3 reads CASSQKGDTQYF. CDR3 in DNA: TGTGCCAGCTCCCAAAAGGGGGATACGCAGTATTTT.

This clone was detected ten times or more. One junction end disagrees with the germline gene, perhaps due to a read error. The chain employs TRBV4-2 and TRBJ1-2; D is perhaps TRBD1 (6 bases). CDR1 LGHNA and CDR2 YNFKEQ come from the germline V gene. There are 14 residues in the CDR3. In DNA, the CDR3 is TGTGCCAGCAGCCAAGGTCGGGACAACTCTGGCTACACCTTC. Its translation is CASSQGRDNSGYTF.

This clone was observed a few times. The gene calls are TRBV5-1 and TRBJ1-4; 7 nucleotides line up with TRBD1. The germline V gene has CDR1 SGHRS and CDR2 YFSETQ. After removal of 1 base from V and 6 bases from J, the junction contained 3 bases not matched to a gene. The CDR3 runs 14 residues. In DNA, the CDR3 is TGCGCCAGCAGCTTGTGGGGGACAGATGAAAAACTGTTTTTT. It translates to CASSLWGTDEKLFF.

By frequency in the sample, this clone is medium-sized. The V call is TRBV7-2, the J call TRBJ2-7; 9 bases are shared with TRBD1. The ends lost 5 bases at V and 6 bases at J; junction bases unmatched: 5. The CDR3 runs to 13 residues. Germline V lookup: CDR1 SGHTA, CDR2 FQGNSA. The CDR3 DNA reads TGTGCCAGCAGCCCAGGACAGGGGACCGAGCAGTACTTC. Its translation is CASSPGQGTEQYF.

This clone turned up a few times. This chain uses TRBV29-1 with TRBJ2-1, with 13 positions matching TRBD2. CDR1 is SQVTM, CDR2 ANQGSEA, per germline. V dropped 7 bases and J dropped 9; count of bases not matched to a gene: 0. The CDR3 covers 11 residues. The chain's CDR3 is CSGTSGGEQFF. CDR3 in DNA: TGCAGCGGGACTAGCGGGGGTGAGCAGTTCTTC.

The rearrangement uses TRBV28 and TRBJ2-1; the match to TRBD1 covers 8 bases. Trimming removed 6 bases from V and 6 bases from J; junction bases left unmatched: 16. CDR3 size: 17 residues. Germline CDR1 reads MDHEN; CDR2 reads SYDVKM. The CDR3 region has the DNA TGTGCCAGCAGCCGAGCCCTGCAGGGGGCAGGAGGCAATGAGCAGTTCTTC. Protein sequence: CASSRALQGAGGNEQFF.

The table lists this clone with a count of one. The CDR3 is CASSEDGIRGQFF. Written as DNA, the CDR3 is TGTGCCAGCAGTGAAGATGGCATCCGTGGGCAGTTCTTC. This chain links TRBV6-1 with TRBJ2-1; D remains ambiguous. V lost 1 base and J 12 bases, leaving 13 bases between the germline ends. Germline-derived CDR1 and CDR2 are MNHNS and SASEGT. The CDR3 has 13 residues.

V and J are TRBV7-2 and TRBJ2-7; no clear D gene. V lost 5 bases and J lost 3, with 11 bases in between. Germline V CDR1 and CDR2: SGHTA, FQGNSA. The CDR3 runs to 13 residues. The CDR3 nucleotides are TGTGCCAGCAGCGTTTCCCCAATCTACGAGCAGTACTTC. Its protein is CASSVSPIYEQYF. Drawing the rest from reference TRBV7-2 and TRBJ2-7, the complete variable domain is GAGVSQSPSNKVTEKGKDVELRCDPISGHTALYWYRQSLGQGLEFLIYFQGNSAPDKSGLPSDRFSAERTGGSVSTLTIQRTQQEDSAVYLCASSVSPIYEQYFGPGTRLTVT.

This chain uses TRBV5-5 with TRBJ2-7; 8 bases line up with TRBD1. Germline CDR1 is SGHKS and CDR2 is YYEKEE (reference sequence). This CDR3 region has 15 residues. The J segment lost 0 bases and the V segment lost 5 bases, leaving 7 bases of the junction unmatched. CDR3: CASRLDTGGSYEQYF. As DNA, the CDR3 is TGTGCCAGCAGGTTAGATACAGGGGGCTCCTACGAGCAGTACTTC.

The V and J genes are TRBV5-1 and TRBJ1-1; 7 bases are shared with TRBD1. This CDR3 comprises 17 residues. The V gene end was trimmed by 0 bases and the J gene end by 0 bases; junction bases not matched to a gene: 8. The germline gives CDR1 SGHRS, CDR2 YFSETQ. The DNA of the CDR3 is TGCGCCAGCAGCTTGGAGTCAGGGGGGACGATGAACACTGAAGCTTTCTTT. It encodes CASSLESGGTMNTEAFF.

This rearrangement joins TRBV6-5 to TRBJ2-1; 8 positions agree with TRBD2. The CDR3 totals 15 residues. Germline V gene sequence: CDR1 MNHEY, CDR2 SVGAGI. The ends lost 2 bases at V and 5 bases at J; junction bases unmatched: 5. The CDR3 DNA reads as TGTGCCAGCAGTTACCGGCGCGGGGGGCACAATGAGCAGTTCTTC. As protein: CASSYRRGGHNEQFF.

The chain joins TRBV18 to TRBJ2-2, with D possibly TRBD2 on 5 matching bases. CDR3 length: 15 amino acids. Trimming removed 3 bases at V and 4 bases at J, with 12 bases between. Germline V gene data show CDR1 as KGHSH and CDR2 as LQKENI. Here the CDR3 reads CASSPGRRSTGELFF. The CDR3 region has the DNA TGTGCCAGCTCACCCGGACGGAGGAGCACCGGGGAGCTGTTTTTT.